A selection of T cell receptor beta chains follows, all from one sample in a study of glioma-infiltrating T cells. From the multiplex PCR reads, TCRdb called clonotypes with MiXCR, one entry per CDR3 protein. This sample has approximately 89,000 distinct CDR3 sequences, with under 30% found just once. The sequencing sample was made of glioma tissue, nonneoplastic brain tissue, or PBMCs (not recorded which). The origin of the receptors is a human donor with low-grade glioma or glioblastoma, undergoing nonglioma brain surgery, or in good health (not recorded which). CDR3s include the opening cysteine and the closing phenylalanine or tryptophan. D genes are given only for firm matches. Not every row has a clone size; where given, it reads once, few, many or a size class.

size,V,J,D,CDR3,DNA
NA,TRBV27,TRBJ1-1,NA,CASPQGTEAFF,TGTGCCAGCCCCCAGGGGACTGAAGCTTTCTTT
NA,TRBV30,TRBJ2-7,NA,CAWSPRATPTGPYEQYF,TGTGCCTGGAGTCCACGCGCTACCCCGACGGGCCCCTACGAGCAGTACTTC
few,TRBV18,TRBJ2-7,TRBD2,CASSPNLAGPYEQYF,TGTGCCAGCTCACCAAACCTAGCGGGCCCCTACGAGCAGTACTTC
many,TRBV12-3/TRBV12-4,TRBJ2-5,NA,CASSPGTPQETQYF,TGTGCCAGCAGTCCCGGGACACCCCAAGAGACCCAGTACTTC
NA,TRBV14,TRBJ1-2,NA,CASSQEGLSYGYTF,TGTGCCAGCAGCCAAGAAGGGCTGAGCTATGGCTACACCTTC
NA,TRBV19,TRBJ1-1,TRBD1,CASSLDRGLSTEAFF,TGTGCCAGTAGCCTGGACAGGGGGCTAAGCACTGAAGCTTTCTTT
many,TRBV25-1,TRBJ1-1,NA,CASSEWGVNTEAFF,TGTGCCAGCAGTGAATGGGGGGTGAACACTGAAGCTTTCTTT
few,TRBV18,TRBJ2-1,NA,CASSPRLAYDEQFF,TGTGCCAGCTCACCGAGGCTAGCCTACGATGAGCAGTTCTTC
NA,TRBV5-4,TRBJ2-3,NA,CASSSPGRAMDTQYF,TGTGCCAGCAGCTCACCGGGAAGGGCCATGGATACGCAGTATTTT
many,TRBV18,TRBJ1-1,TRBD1,CASSPHPPRGNMNTEAFF,TGTGCCAGCTCACCACACCCTCCCAGGGGGAATATGAACACTGAAGCTTTCTTT
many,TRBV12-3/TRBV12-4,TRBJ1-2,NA,CASSQDTYGYTF,TGTGCCAGCAGCCAGGACACCTATGGCTACACCTTC